Detailed here is one TCR beta chain. V was shortened by 4 bases and J by 2 bases, with 12 bases between the two germline ends. Germline V gene lookup returns CDR1 SGHNT and CDR2 YYREEE (reference sequence). This CDR3 contains 14 residues. This sample is part of a study of human versus mouse CDR3 diversity and MHC coevolution. Using immunoSEQ multiplex PCR, the repertoire was profiled, and TCRdb retains in-frame clones only, with some absent. Of tens of thousands of clones detected, 85% to 95% appear once; the ten largest clones hold approximately 17%. The rearrangement joins TRBV5-4 to TRBJ2-5; TRBD1 might be the D (6 bases). Input material: naive CD4+ T cells from blood. The sample's subset: CD45RO-negative CD62L-positive naive CD4 T cells. The TCR comes from a person between 55 and 70 years old in good health. CDR3 sequence: CASSIPTGQETQYF. In DNA, the CDR3 is TGTGCCAGCAGCATTCCAACAGGGCAAGAGACCCAGTACTTC.